This TCR beta chain was captured by sequencing in a study of blood T cell repertoires in COVID-19. The junction had 8 bases not matched to a gene; V was cut back by 5 bases and J by 4 bases. This CDR3 spans 16 amino acids. CDR1 and CDR2 (germline): SGHTA, FQGTGA. TCRdb keeps only in-frame clones here, not all; method: immunoSEQ multiplex PCR. The data show under 120,000 clones, roughly 80% seen once. Input material: peripheral blood. The source is a man aged 70 or older with active or convalescent COVID-19. The genes are TRBV7-3 and TRBJ1-3; TRBD1 agrees at 10 bases. The CDR3 region has the DNA TGTGCCAGCAGCCTCAATCGACAGGGGGCAGGAAACACCATATATTTT. This translates into CASSLNRQGAGNTIYF.